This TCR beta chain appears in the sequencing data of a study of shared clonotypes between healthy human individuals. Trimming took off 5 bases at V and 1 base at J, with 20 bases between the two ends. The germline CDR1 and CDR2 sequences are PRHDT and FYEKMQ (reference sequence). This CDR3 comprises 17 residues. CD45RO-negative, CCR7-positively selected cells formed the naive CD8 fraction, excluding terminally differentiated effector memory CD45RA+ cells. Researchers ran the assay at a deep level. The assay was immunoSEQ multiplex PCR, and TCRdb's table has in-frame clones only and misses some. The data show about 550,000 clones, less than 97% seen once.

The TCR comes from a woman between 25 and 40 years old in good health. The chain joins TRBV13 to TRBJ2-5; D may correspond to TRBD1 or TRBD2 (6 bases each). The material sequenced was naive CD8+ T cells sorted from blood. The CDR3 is CASSRGGEAGIQETQYF. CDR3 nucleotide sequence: TGTGCCAGCAGCCGAGGGGGAGAAGCGGGTATCCAAGAGACCCAGTACTTC.